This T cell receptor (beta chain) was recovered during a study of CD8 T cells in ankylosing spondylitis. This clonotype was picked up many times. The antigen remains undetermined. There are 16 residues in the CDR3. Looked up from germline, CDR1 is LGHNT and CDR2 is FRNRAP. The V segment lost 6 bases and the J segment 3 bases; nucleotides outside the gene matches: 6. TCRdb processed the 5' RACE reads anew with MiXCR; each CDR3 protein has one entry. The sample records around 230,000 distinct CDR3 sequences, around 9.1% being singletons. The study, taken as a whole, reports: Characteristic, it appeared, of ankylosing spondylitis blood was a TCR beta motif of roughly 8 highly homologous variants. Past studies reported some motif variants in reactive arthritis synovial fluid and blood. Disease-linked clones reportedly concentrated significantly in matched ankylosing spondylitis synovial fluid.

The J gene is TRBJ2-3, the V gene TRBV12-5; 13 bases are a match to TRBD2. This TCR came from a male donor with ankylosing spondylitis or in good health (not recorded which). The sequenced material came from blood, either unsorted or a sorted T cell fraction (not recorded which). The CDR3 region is CASGPGLAGATDTQYF. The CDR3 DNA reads TGTGCTAGTGGGCCCGGACTAGCGGGGGCAACAGATACGCAGTATTTT.